The present entry profiles one T cell receptor beta chain with its context. Its specificity is not known. This CDR3 comprises 15 residues. CDR1 is MDHEN, CDR2 SYDVKM, per germline. The V gene end was trimmed by 8 bases and the J gene end by 0 bases; junction bases not matched to a gene: 8. This record belongs to a study of T cells in Graves' hyperthyroidism and ophthalmopathy. Whole-study results and caveats: In blood, most of the thyroid clonotypes expanded above 0.001 were also present.

Regions amplified from RNA transcripts were the TCR beta CDR3 regions. HTBI primers were the set used in a first-round RT-PCR of the TCR CDR3. TCRdb re-analysed the multiplex PCR reads in MiXCR, keeping a single row per CDR3 protein. The sample contains over 200,000 distinct CDR3 sequences, 15% to 20% of which appear only once. Specimen: blood. The J gene is TRBJ1-2, the V gene TRBV28, with 8 bases fitting TRBD1. The receptor was derived from a man between 45 and 60 years old with Graves' hyperthyroidism. CDR3 in DNA: TGTGCCAGCGGATCAGGGGGCCAGACTAACTATGGCTACACCTTC. Its protein product is CASGSGGQTNYGYTF.